These 2 T cell receptor beta chains share one sample of origin, sequenced in a study of blood T cell repertoires in COVID-19 (dated by TCRdb to about 2020). The protocol used for the library was the immunoSEQ multiplex PCR assay. TCRdb took over this immuneACCESS table, retaining in-frame rearrangements with V and J assigned. Such tables are incomplete; in checked studies, under half of the missing clones stem from an unresolved V gene, and the remainder is unexplained. The sample records under 45,000 clones, around three quarters of which are singletons. About 29% of the sample is taken by the ten largest. The sequenced sample was peripheral blood. These receptors all stem from a man at least 80 years old with acute or convalescent COVID-19.

The genes are TRBV3-1 (or the pseudogene TRBV3-2) and TRBJ2-1, with TRBD2 matching over 9 bases. V was clipped by 4 bases and J by 3 bases; unmatched bases: 1. Per the germline V gene, CDR1 is LGHDT and CDR2 is YNNKEL (reference sequence). The CDR3 covers 14 residues. CDR3 loop: CASSPSGDYNEQFF. As DNA, the CDR3 is TGTGCCAGCAGCCCTAGCGGGGACTACAATGAGCAGTTCTTC.

The chain recombines TRBV2 with TRBJ2-7; TRBD2 matches at 7 bases. The CDR3 is made up of 14 amino acids. Germline CDR1 SNHLY, CDR2 FYNNEI. The V gene end was trimmed by 8 bases and the J gene end by 1 base; junction bases not matched to a gene: 8. Written as DNA, the CDR3 is TGTGCCAGCGACACAACCGGGGGGTCCTACGAGCAGTACTTC. As protein: CASDTTGGSYEQYF.